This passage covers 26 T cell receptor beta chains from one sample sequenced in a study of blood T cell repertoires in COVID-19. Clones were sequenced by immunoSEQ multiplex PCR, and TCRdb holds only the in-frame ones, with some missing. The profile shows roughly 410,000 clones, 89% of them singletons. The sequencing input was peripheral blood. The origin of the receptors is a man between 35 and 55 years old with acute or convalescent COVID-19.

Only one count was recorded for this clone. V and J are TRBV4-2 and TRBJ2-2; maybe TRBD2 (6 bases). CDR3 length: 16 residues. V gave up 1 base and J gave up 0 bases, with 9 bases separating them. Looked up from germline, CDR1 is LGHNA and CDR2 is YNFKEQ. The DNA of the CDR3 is TGTGCCAGCAGCCAAGTGGGCGGGACGAACACCGGGGAGCTGTTTTTT. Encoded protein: CASSQVGGTNTGELFF.

The CDR3 is CASSESGVNEQFF. CDR3 DNA: TGTGCCAGCAGTGAGTCAGGGGTCAATGAGCAGTTCTTC. The rearrangement links TRBV25-1 to TRBJ2-1; weak D call: TRBD1 (6 bases). Trimming stripped 3 bases from V and 6 bases from J, with 9 bases between. From germline, CDR1 is MGHDK and CDR2 SYGVNS. This CDR3 has 13 amino acids. Full variable domain (missing parts from reference TRBV25-1 and TRBJ2-1): EADIYQTPRYLVIGTGKKITLECSQTMGHDKMYWYQQDPGMELHLIHYSYGVNSTEKGDLSSESTVSRIRTEHFPLTLESARPSHTSQYLCASSESGVNEQFFGPGTRLTVL.

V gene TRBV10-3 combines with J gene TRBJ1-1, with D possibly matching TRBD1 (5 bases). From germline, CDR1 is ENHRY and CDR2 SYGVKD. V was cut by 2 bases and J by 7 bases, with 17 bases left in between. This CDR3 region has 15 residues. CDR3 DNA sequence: TGTGCCATCAGTGAGGTTGAGATTGGGGGAGGTGAAGCTTTCTTT. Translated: CAISEVEIGGGEAFF.

DNA for the CDR3: TGTGCCAGCAGTGAAGCGCCAGGGGGCATAACCTACGAGCAGTACTTC. This sequence encodes CASSEAPGGITYEQYF. The chain couples TRBV6-1 to TRBJ2-7, with 8 bases fitting TRBD1. This CDR3 spans 16 amino acids. After removal of 0 bases from V and 2 bases from J, the junction contained 6 bases not matched to a gene. CDR1 MNHNS and CDR2 SASEGT come from the germline V gene.

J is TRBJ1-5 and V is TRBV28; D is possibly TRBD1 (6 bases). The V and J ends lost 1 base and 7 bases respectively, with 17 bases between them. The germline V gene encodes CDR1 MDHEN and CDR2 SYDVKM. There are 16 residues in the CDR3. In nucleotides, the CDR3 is TGTGCCAGCAGTTTATTCCTGAACAGGGCTAAGCAGCCCCAGCATTTT. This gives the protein CASSLFLNRAKQPQHF.

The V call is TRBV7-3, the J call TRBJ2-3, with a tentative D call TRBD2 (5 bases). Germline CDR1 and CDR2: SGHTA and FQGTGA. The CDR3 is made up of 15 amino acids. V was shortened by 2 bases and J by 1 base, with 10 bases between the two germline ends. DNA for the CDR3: TGTGCCAGCAGCTTATCTCTTAGCGGCACAGATACGCAGTATTTT. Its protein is CASSLSLSGTDTQYF.

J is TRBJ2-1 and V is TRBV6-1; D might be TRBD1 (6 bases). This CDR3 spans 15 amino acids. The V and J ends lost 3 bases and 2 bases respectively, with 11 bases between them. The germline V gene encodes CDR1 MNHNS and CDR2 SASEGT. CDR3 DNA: TGTGCCAGCAGTGAGGCAGGGGTCACCTACAATGAGCAGTTCTTC. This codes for CASSEAGVTYNEQFF.

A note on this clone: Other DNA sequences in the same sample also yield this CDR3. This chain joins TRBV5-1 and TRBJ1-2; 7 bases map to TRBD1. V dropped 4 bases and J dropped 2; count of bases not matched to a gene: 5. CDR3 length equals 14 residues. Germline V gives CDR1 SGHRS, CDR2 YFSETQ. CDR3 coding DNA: TGCGCCAGCAGCCTCACAGGGGTAAACTATGGCTACACCTTC. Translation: CASSLTGVNYGYTF.

The CDR3 region has the DNA TGTGCCAGCAGTCGGACAGGGGGGAACACCATATATTTT. Translation gives CASSRTGGNTIYF. The J gene is TRBJ1-3, the V gene TRBV6-6; 10 bases line up with TRBD1. This CDR3 is built from 13 residues. V shed 5 bases, J shed 7 bases, and the junction held 2 bases outside the gene matches. The germline V gene encodes CDR1 MNHNY and CDR2 SVGAGI (reference sequence).

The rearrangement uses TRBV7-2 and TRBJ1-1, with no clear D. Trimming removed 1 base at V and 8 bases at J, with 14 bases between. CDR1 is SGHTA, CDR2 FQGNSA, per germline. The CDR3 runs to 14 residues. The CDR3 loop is CASSLVRGGSEAFF. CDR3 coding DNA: TGTGCCAGCAGCTTAGTACGAGGAGGATCCGAAGCTTTCTTT.

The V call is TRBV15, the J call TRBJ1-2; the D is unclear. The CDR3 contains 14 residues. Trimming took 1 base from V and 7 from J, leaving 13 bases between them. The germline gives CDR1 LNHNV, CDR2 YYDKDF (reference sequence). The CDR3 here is CATSRAVLTPGYTF. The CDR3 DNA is TGTGCCACCAGCAGAGCGGTCCTGACACCTGGCTACACCTTC.

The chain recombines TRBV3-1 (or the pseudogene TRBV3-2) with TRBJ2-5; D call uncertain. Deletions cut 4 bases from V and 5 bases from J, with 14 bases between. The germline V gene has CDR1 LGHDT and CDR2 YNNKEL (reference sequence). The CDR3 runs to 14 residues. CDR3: CASSPLTYSETQYF. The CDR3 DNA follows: TGTGCCAGCAGCCCTCTAACCTATTCTGAGACCCAGTACTTC.

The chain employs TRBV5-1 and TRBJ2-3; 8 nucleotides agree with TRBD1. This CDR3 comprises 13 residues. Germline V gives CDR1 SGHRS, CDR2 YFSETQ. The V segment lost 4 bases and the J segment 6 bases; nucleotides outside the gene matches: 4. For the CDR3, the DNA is TGCGCCAGCAGCCCGCGGACAGGGGATACGCAGTATTTT. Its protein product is CASSPRTGDTQYF.

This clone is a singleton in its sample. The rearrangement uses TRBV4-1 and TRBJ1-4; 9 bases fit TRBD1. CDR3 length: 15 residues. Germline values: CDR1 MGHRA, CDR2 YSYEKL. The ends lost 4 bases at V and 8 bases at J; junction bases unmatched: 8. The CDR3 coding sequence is TGCGCCAGCAGCCGAGATACAGGGGGCGGAGAAAAACTGTTTTTT. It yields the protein CASSRDTGGGEKLFF.

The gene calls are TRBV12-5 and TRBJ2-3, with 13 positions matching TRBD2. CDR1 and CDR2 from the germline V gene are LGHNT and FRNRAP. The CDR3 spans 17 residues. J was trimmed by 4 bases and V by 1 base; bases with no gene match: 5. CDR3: CASGLGLAGGGADTQYF. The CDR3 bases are TGTGCTAGTGGTTTGGGACTAGCGGGAGGCGGGGCAGATACGCAGTATTTT. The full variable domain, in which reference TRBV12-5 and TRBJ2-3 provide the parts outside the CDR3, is DARVTQTPRHKVTEMGQEVTMRCQPILGHNTVFWYRQTMMQGLELLAYFRNRAPLDDSGMPKDRFSAEMPDATLATLKIQPSEPRDSAVYFCASGLGLAGGGADTQYFGPGTRLTVL.

Here the CDR3 reads CASSSAGSRTDTQYF. Written as DNA, the CDR3 is TGTGCCAGCAGCTCTGCGGGGAGCCGCACAGATACGCAGTATTTT. The chain combines TRBV7-2 with TRBJ2-3, with D maybe TRBD2 (6 bases). The CDR3 loop spans 15 amino acids. V dropped 4 bases and J dropped 1 base, with 12 bases sitting between them. Germline values: CDR1 SGHTA, CDR2 FQGNSA.

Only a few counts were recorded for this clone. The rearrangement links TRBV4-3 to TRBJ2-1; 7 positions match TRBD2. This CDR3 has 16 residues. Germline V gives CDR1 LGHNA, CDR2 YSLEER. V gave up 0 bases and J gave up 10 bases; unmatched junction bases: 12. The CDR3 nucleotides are TGCGCCAGCAGCCAAGAAAGCGGGGAACTAAGTTGGGAGCAGTTCTTC. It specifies CASSQESGELSWEQFF.

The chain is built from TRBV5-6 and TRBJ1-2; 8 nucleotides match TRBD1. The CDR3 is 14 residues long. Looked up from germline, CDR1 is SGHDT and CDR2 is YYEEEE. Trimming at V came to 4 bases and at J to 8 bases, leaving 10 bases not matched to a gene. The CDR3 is CASSRDRTYLGYTF. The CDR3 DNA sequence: TGTGCCAGCAGCAGGGACAGGACCTATCTGGGCTACACCTTC.

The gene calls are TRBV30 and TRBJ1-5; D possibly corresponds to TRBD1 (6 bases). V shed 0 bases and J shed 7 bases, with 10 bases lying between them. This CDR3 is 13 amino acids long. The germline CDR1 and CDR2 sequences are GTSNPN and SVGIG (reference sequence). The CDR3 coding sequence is TGTGCCTGGAGTGTACGGGGGGGCCAGCCCCAGCATTTT. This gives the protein CAWSVRGGQPQHF. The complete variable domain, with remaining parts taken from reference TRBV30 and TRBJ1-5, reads SQTIHQWPATLVQPVGSPLSLECTVEGTSNPNLYWYRQAAGRGLQLLFYSVGIGQISSEVPQNLSASRPQDRQFILSSKKLLLSDSGFYLCAWSVRGGQPQHFGDGTRLSIL.

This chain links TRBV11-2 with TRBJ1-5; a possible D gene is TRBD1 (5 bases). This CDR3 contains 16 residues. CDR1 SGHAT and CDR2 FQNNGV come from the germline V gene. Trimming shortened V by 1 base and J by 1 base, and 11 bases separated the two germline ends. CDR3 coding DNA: TGTGCCAGCAGCTTAGGGGGGGGAGGGAGCAATCAGCCCCAGCATTTT. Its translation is CASSLGGGGSNQPQHF.

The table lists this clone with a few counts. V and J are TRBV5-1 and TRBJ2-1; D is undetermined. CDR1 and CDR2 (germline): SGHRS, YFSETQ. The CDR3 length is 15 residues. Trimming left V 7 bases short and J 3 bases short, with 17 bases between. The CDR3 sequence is CASYRERIDYNEQFF. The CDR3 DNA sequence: TGCGCCAGCTACCGAGAACGTATTGACTACAATGAGCAGTTCTTC.

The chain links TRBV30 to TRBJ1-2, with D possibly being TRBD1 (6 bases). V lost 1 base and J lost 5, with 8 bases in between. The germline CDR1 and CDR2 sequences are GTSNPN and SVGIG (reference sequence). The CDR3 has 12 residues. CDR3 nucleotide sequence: TGTGCCTGGAGTGGGACAGTATATGGCTACACCTTC. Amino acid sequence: CAWSGTVYGYTF.

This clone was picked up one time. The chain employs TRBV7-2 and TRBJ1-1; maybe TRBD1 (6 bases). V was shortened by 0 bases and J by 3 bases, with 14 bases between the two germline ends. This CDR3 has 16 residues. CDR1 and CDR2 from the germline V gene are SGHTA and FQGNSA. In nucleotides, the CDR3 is TGTGCCAGCAGCTTAGCAGGGGGTCGCATCGACACTGAAGCTTTCTTT. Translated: CASSLAGGRIDTEAFF.

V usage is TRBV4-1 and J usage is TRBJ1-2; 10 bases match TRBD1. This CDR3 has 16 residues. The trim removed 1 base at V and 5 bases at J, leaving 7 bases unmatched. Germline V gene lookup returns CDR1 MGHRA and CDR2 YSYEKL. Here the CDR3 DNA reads TGCGCCAGCAGCCAAGGACAAGACAGGGGGCCATATGGCTACACCTTC. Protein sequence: CASSQGQDRGPYGYTF.

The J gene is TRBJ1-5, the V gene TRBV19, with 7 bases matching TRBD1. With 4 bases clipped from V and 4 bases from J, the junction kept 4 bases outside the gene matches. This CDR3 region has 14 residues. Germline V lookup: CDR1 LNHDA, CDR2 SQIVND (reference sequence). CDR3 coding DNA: TGTGCCAGTAGTACATCACAGGGGAATCAGCCCCAGCATTTT. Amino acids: CASSTSQGNQPQHF.

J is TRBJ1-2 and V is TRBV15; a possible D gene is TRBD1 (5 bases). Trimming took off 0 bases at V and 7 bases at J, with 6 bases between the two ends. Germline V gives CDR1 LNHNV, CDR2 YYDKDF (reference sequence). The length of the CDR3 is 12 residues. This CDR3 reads CATSRDRVGYTF. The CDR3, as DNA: TGTGCCACCAGCAGAGACAGGGTTGGCTACACCTTC.